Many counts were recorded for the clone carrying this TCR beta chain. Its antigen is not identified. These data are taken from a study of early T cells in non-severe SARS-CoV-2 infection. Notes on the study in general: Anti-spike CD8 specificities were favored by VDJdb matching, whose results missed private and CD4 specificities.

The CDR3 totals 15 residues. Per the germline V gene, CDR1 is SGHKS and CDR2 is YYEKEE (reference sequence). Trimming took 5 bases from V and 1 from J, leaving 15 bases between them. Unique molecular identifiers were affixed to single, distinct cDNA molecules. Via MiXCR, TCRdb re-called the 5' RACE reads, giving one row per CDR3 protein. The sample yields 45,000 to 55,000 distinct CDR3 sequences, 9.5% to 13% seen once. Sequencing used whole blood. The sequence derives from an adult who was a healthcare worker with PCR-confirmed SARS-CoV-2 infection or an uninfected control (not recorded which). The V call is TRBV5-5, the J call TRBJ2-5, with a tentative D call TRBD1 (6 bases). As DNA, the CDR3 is TGTGCCAGCAGAATACAGGGCATGATCCAAGAGACCCAGTACTTC. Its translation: CASRIQGMIQETQYF.